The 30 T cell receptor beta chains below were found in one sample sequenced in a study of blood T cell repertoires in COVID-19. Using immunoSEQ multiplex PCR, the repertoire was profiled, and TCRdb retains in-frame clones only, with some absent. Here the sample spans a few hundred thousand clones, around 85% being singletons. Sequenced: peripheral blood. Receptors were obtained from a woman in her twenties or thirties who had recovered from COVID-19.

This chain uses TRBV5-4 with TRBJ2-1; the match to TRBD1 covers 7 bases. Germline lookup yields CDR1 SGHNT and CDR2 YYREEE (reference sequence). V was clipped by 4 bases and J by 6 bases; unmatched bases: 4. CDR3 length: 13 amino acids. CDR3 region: CASSEGTVNEQFF. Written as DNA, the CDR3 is TGTGCCAGCAGCGAAGGGACAGTCAATGAGCAGTTCTTC.

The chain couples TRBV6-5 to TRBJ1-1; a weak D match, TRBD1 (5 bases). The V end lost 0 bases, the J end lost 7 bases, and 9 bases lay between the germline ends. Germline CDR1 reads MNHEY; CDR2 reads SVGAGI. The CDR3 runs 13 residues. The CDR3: CASSYSEGNEAFF. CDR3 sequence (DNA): TGTGCCAGCAGTTACTCGGAGGGGAATGAAGCTTTCTTT.

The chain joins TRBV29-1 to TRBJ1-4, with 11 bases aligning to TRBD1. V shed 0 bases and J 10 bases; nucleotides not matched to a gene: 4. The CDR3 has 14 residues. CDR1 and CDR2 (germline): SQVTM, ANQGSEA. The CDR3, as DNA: TGCAGCGTTGAAGACGAGGGACAGGGGGGAAAACTGTTTTTT. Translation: CSVEDEGQGGKLFF. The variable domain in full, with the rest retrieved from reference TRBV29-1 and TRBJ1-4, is SAVISQKPSRDICQRGTSLTIQCQVDSQVTMMFWYRQQPGQSLTLIATANQGSEATYESGFVIDKFPISRPNLTFSTLTVSNMSPEDSSIYLCSVEDEGQGGKLFFGSGTQLSVL.

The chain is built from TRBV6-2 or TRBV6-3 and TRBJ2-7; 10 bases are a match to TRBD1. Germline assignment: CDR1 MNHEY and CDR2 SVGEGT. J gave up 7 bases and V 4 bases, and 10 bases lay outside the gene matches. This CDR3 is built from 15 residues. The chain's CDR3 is CASSSLDRGDLEQYF. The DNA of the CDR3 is TGTGCCAGCAGTTCCCTGGACAGGGGGGACCTAGAGCAGTACTTC.

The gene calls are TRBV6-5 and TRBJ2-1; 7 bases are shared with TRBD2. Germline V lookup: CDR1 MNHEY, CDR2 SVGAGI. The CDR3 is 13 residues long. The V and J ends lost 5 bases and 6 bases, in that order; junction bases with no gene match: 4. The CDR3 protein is CASSTTSSNEQFF. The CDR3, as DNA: TGTGCCAGCAGTACGACTAGCAGCAATGAGCAGTTCTTC.

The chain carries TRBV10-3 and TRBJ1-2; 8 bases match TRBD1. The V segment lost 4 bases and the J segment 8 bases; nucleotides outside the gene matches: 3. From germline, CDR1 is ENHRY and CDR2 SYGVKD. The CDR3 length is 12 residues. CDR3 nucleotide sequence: TGTGCCATCAGTGGGACAGGGCTGGGCTACACCTTC. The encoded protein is CAISGTGLGYTF.

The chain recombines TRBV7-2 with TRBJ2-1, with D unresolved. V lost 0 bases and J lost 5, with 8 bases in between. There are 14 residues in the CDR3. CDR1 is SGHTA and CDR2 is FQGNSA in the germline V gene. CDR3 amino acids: CASSLAEINNEQFF. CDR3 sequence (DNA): TGTGCCAGCAGCTTAGCCGAGATAAACAATGAGCAGTTCTTC.

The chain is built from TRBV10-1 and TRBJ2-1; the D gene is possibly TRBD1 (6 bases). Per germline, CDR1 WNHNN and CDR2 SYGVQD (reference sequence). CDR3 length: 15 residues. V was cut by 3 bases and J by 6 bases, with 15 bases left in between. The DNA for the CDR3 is TGCGCCAGCAGTGAATCGTACAGGGTCCCCAATGAGCAGTTCTTC. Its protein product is CASSESYRVPNEQFF.

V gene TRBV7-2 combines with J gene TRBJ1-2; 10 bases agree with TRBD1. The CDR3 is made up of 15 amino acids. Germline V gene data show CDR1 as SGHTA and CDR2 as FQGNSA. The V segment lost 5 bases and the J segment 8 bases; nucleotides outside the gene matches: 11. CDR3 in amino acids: CASSDQTGGPGGYTF. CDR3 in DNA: TGTGCCAGCAGCGATCAGACAGGGGGCCCGGGGGGCTACACCTTC.

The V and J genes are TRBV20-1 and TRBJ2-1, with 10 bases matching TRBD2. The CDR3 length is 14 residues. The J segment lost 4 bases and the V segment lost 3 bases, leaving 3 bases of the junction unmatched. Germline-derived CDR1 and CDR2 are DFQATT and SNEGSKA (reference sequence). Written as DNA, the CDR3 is TGCAGTGCTAGTAGCGGGAGGAAGTACAATGAGCAGTTCTTC. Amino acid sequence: CSASSGRKYNEQFF.

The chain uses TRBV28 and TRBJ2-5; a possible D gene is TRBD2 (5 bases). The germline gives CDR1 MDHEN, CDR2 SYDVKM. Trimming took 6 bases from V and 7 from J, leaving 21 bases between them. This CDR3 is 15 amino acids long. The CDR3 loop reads CASRPSASRVGTQYF. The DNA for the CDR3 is TGTGCCAGCAGACCCAGCGCTTCGCGGGTTGGGACCCAGTACTTC.

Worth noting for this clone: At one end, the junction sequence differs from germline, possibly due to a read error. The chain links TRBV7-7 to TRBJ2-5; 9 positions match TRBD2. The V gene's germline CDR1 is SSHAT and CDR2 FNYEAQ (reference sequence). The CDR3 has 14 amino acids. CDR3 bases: TGTGCTAGCAGCTTAGGACTAGCGAGAGAGACCCAGTACTTC. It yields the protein CASSLGLARETQYF.

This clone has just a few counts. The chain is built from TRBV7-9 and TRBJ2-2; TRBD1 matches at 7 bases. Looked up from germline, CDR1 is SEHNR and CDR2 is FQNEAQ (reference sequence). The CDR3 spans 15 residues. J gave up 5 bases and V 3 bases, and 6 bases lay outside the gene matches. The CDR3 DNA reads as TGTGCCAGCAGCTTTTACAGGGGCGGAACCGGGGAGCTGTTTTTT. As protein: CASSFYRGGTGELFF.

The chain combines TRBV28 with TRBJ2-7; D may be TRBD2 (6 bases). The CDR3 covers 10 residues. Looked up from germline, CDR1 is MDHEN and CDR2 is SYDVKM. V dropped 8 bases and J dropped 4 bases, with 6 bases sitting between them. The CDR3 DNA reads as TGTGCCAGCGGGGGGTACGAGCAGTACTTC. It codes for CASGGYEQYF.

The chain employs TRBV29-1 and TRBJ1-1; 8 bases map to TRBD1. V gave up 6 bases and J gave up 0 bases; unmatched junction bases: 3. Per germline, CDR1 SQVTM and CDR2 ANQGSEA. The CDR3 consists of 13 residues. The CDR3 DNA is TGCAGCGTCAGACAGGGGTTGAACACTGAAGCTTTCTTT. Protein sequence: CSVRQGLNTEAFF.

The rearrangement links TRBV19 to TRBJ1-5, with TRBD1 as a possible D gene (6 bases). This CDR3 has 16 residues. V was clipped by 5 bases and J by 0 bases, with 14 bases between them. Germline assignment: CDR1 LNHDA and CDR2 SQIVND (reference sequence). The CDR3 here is CASSDSQGYSNQPQHF. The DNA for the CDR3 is TGTGCCAGTAGTGACTCACAGGGTTATAGCAATCAGCCCCAGCATTTT.

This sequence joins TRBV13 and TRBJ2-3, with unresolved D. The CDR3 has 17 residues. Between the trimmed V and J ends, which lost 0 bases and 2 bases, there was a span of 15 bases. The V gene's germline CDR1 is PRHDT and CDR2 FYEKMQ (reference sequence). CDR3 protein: CASSLGPRGAHTDTQYF. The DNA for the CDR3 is TGTGCCAGCAGCTTAGGCCCTCGCGGAGCACACACAGATACGCAGTATTTT.

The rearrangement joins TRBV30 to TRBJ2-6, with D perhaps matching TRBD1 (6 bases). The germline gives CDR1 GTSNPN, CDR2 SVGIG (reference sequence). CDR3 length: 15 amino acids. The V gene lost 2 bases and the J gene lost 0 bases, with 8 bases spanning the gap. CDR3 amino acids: CAWSPGASGANVLTF. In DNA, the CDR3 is TGTGCCTGGAGTCCAGGGGCCTCTGGGGCCAACGTCCTGACTTTC.

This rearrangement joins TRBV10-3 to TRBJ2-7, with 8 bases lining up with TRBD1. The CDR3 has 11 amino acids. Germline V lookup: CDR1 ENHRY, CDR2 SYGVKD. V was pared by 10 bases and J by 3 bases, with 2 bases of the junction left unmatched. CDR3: CASGTGYEQYF. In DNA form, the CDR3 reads TGTGCCAGCGGGACAGGCTACGAGCAGTACTTC.

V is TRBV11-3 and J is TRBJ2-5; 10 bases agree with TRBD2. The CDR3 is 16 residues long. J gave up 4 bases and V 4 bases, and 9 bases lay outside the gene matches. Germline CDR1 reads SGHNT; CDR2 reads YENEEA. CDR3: CASSSALAGVGETQYF. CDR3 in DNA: TGTGCCAGCAGCTCCGCGCTAGCGGGAGTCGGAGAGACCCAGTACTTC.

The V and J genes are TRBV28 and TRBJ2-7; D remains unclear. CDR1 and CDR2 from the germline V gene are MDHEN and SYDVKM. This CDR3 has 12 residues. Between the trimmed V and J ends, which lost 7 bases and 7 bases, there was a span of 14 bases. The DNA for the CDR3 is TGTGCCAGCACCCTAGGCATGAGGGAGCAGTACTTC. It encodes CASTLGMREQYF. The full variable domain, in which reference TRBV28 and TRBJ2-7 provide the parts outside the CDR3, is DVKVTQSSRYLVKRTGEKVFLECVQDMDHENMFWYRQDPGLGLRLIYFSYDVKMKEKGDIPEGYSVSREKKERFSLILESASTNQTSMYLCASTLGMREQYFGPGTRLTVT.

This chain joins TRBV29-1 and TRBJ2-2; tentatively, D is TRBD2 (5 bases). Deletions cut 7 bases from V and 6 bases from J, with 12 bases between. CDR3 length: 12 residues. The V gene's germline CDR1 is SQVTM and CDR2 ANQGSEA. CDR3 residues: CSAPRGSGELFF. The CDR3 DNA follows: TGCAGCGCTCCCCGAGGGTCCGGGGAGCTGTTTTTT.

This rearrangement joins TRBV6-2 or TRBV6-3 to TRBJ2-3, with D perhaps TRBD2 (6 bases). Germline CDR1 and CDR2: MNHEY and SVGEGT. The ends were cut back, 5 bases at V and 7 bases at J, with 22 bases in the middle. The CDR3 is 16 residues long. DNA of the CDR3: TGTGCCAGCAGTCTCCGGACTACTCCACCGCTTAATACGCAGTATTTT. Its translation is CASSLRTTPPLNTQYF.

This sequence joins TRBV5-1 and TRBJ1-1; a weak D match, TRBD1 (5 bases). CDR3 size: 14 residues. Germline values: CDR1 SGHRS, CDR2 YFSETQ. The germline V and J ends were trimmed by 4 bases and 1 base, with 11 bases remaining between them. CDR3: CASSPGLTNTEAFF. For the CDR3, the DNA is TGCGCCAGCAGCCCGGGACTTACGAACACTGAAGCTTTCTTT.

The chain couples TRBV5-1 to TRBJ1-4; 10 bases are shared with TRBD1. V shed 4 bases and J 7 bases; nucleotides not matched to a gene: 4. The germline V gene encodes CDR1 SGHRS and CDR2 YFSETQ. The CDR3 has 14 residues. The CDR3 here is CASSPGQGSEKLFF. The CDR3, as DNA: TGCGCCAGCAGCCCGGGACAGGGGAGTGAAAAACTGTTTTTT.

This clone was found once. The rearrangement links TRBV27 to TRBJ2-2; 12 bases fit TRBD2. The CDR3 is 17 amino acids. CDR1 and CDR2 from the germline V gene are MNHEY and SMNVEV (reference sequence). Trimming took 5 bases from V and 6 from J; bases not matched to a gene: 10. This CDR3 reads CASSTRLAGVSPGELFF. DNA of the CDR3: TGTGCCAGCAGTACCCGACTAGCGGGAGTATCGCCCGGGGAGCTGTTTTTT.

The CDR3 loop is CASRLTGAYEQYF. The DNA for the CDR3 is TGTGCCAGCAGGTTGACAGGGGCCTACGAGCAGTACTTC. V usage is TRBV12-3 or TRBV12-4 and J usage is TRBJ2-7; 8 nucleotides match TRBD1. Trimming removed 6 bases from V and 2 bases from J; junction bases left unmatched: 3. The CDR3 loop spans 13 amino acids.

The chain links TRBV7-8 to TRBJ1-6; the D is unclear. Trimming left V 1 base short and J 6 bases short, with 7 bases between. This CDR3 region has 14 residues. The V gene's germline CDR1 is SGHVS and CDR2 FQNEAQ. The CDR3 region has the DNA TGTGCCAGCAGCTTAGTTGCCGGTAATTCACCCCTCCACTTT. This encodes CASSLVAGNSPLHF.

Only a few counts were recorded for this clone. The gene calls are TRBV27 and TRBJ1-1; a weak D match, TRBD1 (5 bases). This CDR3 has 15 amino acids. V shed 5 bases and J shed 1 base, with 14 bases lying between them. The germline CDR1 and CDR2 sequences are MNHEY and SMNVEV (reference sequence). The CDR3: CASSPIRAWNTEAFF. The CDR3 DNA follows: TGTGCCAGCAGTCCCATCAGGGCCTGGAACACTGAAGCTTTCTTT.

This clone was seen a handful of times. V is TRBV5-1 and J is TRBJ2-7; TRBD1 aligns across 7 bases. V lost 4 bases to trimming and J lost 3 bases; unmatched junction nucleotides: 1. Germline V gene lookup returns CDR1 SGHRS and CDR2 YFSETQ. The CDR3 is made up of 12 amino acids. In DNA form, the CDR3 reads TGCGCCAGCAGCGGGACAGTCTACGAGCAGTACTTC. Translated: CASSGTVYEQYF.